This is a list of T cell receptor beta chains from one sample in a study of blood T cell repertoires in COVID-19. Here immunoSEQ multiplex PCR was the method, and the copy in TCRdb shows in-frame clones only, minus some. Counted here are roughly 84,000 clones, approximately 78% occurring once; the ten biggest clones make up more than 35%. Material for sequencing was peripheral blood. Every receptor here comes from a man between 60 and 75 years old with COVID-19, enrolled during active disease. Each CDR3 is given with its conserved first and last residue. The order of the fields is J gene, V gene, D gene, CDR3 length, clone size, CDR3 protein, CDR3 DNA. The D gene is left open where the match is weak. Size values are once, few and many counts, or a class for expanded clones, and some rows have none.

j_gene: TRBJ1-3
v_gene: TRBV19
d_gene: -
len: 14
abundance: few
CDR3aa: CATRTDLSGNTIYF
CDR3nt: TGTGCCACCCGGACAGACCTCTCTGGAAACACCATATATTTT

j_gene: TRBJ2-1
v_gene: TRBV5-1
d_gene: TRBD2
len: 15
abundance: -
CDR3aa: CASSLGGGSTGEQFF
CDR3nt: TGCGCCAGCAGCTTGGGGGGCGGGAGTACCGGTGAGCAGTTCTTC

j_gene: TRBJ2-3
v_gene: TRBV13
d_gene: TRBD1
len: 15
abundance: -
CDR3aa: CASSPRTGGADTQYF
CDR3nt: TGTGCCAGCAGCCCGAGGACAGGGGGCGCGGATACGCAGTATTTT

j_gene: TRBJ2-1
v_gene: TRBV5-1
d_gene: TRBD2
len: 16
abundance: -
CDR3aa: CASSLGGLATYNEQFF
CDR3nt: TGCGCCAGCAGCTTGGGGGGACTAGCGACCTACAATGAGCAGTTCTTC

j_gene: TRBJ1-1
v_gene: TRBV11-2
d_gene: TRBD1
len: 16
abundance: many
CDR3aa: CASSLRWGQVNTEAFF
CDR3nt: TGTGCCAGCAGCTTAAGATGGGGACAGGTGAACACTGAAGCTTTCTTT

j_gene: TRBJ2-2
v_gene: TRBV28
d_gene: -
len: 16
abundance: -
CDR3aa: CASRGRANIGAGELFF
CDR3nt: TGTGCCAGCAGGGGCCGGGCCAATATAGGGGCCGGGGAGCTGTTTTTT

j_gene: TRBJ2-5
v_gene: TRBV10-3
d_gene: TRBD1
len: 14
abundance: few
CDR3aa: CAISDGTGGETQYF
CDR3nt: TGTGCCATCAGTGATGGGACAGGTGGGGAGACCCAGTACTTC

j_gene: TRBJ2-1
v_gene: TRBV29-1
d_gene: TRBD1
len: 15
abundance: -
CDR3aa: CSVDGQGSSYNEQFF
CDR3nt: TGCAGCGTTGATGGACAGGGTAGCTCCTACAATGAGCAGTTCTTC

j_gene: TRBJ1-4
v_gene: TRBV11-3
d_gene: -
len: 14
abundance: -
CDR3aa: CASSSHDGGEKLFF
CDR3nt: TGTGCCAGCAGCTCGCATGACGGAGGTGAAAAACTGTTTTTT

j_gene: TRBJ2-2
v_gene: TRBV27
d_gene: -
len: 14
abundance: -
CDR3aa: CASSLSRVTGELFF
CDR3nt: TGTGCCAGCAGTTTATCAAGAGTCACCGGGGAGCTGTTTTTT

j_gene: TRBJ2-1
v_gene: TRBV9
d_gene: TRBD2
len: 13
abundance: -
CDR3aa: CAGSGGTDNEQFF
CDR3nt: TGTGCCGGTAGCGGGGGGACTGACAATGAGCAGTTCTTC

j_gene: TRBJ2-3
v_gene: TRBV5-4
d_gene: TRBD2
len: 14
abundance: -
CDR3aa: CASSPKRGSDTQYF
CDR3nt: TGTGCCAGCAGCCCTAAGCGGGGTTCAGATACGCAGTATTTT

j_gene: TRBJ1-1
v_gene: TRBV7-9
d_gene: -
len: 15
abundance: -
CDR3aa: CASSLGDGRNTEAFF
CDR3nt: TGTGCCAGCAGCTTAGGGGACGGGAGAAACACTGAAGCTTTCTTT

j_gene: TRBJ2-5
v_gene: TRBV19
d_gene: TRBD2
len: 16
abundance: -
CDR3aa: CASSFRVMTSGETQYF
CDR3nt: TGTGCCAGTAGTTTTCGGGTTATGACTAGCGGGGAGACCCAGTACTTC